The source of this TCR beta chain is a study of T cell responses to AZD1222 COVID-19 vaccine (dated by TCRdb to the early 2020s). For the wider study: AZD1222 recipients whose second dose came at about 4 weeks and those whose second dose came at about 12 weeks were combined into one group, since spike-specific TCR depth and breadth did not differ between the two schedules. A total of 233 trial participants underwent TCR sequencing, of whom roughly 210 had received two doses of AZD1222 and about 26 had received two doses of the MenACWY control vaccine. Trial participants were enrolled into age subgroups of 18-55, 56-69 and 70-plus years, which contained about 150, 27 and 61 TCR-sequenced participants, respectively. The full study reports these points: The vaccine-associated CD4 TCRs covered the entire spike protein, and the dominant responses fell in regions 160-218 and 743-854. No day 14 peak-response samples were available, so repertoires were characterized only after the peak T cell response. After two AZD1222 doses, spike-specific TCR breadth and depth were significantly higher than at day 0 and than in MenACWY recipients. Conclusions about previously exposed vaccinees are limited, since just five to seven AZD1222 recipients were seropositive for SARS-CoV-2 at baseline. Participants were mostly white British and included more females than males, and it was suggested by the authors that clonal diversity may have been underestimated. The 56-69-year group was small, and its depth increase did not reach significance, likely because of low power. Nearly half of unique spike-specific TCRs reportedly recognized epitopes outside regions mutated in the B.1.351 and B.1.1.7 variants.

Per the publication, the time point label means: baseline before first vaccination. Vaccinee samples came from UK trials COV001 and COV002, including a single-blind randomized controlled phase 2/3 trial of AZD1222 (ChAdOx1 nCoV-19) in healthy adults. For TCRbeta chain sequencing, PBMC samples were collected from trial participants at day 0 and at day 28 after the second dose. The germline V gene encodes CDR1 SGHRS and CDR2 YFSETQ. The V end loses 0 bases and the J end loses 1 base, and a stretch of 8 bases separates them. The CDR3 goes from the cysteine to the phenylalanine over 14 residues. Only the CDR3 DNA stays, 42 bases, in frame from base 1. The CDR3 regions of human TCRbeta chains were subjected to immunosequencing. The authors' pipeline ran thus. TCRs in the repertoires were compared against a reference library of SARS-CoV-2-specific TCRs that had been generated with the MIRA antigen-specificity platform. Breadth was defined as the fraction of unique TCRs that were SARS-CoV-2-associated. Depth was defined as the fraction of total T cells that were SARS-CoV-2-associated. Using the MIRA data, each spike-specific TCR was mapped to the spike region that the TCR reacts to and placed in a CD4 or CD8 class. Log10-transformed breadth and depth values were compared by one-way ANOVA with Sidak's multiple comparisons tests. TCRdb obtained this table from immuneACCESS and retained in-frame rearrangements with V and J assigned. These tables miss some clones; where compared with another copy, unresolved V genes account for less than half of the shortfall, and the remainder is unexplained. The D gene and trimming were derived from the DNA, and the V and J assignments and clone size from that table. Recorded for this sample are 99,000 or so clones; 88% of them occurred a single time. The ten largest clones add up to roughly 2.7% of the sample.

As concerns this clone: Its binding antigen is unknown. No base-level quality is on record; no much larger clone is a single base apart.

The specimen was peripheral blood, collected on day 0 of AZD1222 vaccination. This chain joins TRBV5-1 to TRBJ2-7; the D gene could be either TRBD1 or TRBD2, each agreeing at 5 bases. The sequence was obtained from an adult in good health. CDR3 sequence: CASSLVGASYEQYF. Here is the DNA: TGCGCCAGCAGCTTGGTCGGGGCGTCCTACGAGCAGTACTTC.